Reported below is one T cell receptor (beta chain). The data stem from a study of blood T cell repertoires in COVID-19. Across the whole study: Samples representing acute and convalescent COVID-19 were sourced from the United States, Italy and Spain. The analysed material was cDNA or gDNA that came from T cells, B-cell-depleted T cells, or PBMCs.

As originally analysed: The authors estimated nucleated cell counts from reference gene primer amplification. The table came from immunoSEQ multiplex PCR; TCRdb's copy has only in-frame clones and leaves some out. The D gene and trimming were derived from the DNA, and the V and J assignments and clone size from that table. This repertoire shows about 190,000 clones, more than 80% found once; its top ten account for approximately 0.5%. V shed 4 bases and J 3 bases; nucleotides not matched to a gene: 4. This CDR3 spans 15 amino acids. Germline lookup yields CDR1 SGHRS and CDR2 YFSETQ. This rearrangement joins TRBV5-1 to TRBJ2-7, with 13 bases aligning to TRBD2. The source is a man aged 50 to 60 with acute or convalescent COVID-19. Sequencing used peripheral blood. CDR3: CASSQGLAGVYEQYF. In DNA, the CDR3 is TGCGCCAGCAGCCAAGGACTAGCGGGAGTCTACGAGCAGTACTTC.